The rows below give T cell receptor beta chains drawn from one sample of a study of metastatic and nonmetastatic thyroid tumors. TCRdb re-called the PCR reads with MiXCR. The sample has some 30,000 clones, roughly a fifth seen once. The material sequenced was blood. These receptors were obtained from a female donor with papillary thyroid cancer or a benign thyroid nodule (not recorded which). Some clones in this sample may be carry-over from other donors' samples. The CDR3 runs from the conserved cysteine through the conserved F or W. The D gene is left open where the match is weak. Where a row states a size, it is once, few, many or the class of an expanded clone; other rows omit it.

size: many
J: TRBJ2-3
D: -
V: TRBV7-2
DNA: TGTGCCAGCAGCTTACGTTCCCGGGCAGATACGCAGTATTTT
CDR3: CASSLRSRADTQYF

size: -
J: TRBJ2-2
D: -
V: TRBV24-1
DNA: TGTGCCACCAGCAGGGGGGACACCGGGGAGCTGTTTTTT
CDR3: CATSRGDTGELFF

size: -
J: TRBJ1-2
D: TRBD1
V: TRBV25-1
DNA: TGTGCCAGCAGTGAACCGGGACAGGGGGTTTTAGATGGCTACACCTTC
CDR3: CASSEPGQGVLDGYTF

size: -
J: TRBJ2-7
D: TRBD2
V: TRBV20-1
DNA: TGCAGTGCTAGAACTAGCGGGAGCTCCTACGAGCAGTACTTC
CDR3: CSARTSGSSYEQYF

size: -
J: TRBJ2-7
D: TRBD2
V: TRBV5-1
DNA: TGCGCCAGCAGCCACACCGGGACTAGCAGCTCCTACGAGCAGTACTTC
CDR3: CASSHTGTSSSYEQYF

size: many
J: TRBJ1-1
D: TRBD1
V: TRBV3-1
DNA: TGTGCCAGCAGCCTAGGGGACAGGGCAGGTACTGAAGCTTTCTTT
CDR3: CASSLGDRAGTEAFF

size: -
J: TRBJ2-7
D: -
V: TRBV4-1
DNA: TGCGCCAGCAGCCAAGGGTTTGATGGGTCCTACGAGCAGTACTTC
CDR3: CASSQGFDGSYEQYF

size: -
J: TRBJ2-3
D: TRBD1
V: TRBV11-2
DNA: TGTGCCACCAGCGCCGGGACAGGGGGGGCCGAAGATACGCAGTATTTT
CDR3: CATSAGTGGAEDTQYF

size: many
J: TRBJ1-5
D: -
V: TRBV7-8
DNA: TGTGCCAGCAGCTTAGATGGGTTCCAGCCCCAGCATTTT
CDR3: CASSLDGFQPQHF

size: -
J: TRBJ1-2
D: -
V: TRBV6-1
DNA: TGTGCCAGCAGCTTGGATAATGAGTCGCGAGGCTACACCTTC
CDR3: CASSLDNESRGYTF

size: medium-sized
J: TRBJ2-5
D: TRBD1
V: TRBV6-1
DNA: TGTGCCAGCAGCATCGACAGGGTTGGGACCCAGTACTTC
CDR3: CASSIDRVGTQYF

size: many
J: TRBJ2-3
D: TRBD2
V: TRBV9
DNA: TGTGCCAGCAGCCTAAGGGGATTAGCGGGGGGGCCGGTAGATACGCAGTATTTT
CDR3: CASSLRGLAGGPVDTQYF

size: many
J: TRBJ2-3
D: TRBD2
V: TRBV10-3
DNA: TGTGCCACCTTAGCGGGAGAAACAGATACGCAGTATTTT
CDR3: CATLAGETDTQYF

size: -
J: TRBJ2-1
D: -
V: TRBV6-2/TRBV6-3
DNA: TGTGCCAGCAGCCAGCAGGGGTACAATGAGCAGTTCTTC
CDR3: CASSQQGYNEQFF

size: -
J: TRBJ1-1
D: TRBD1
V: TRBV6-1
DNA: TGTGCCAGCGGGCCGGGACAGGGCTCCGAAGCTTTCTTT
CDR3: CASGPGQGSEAFF

size: -
J: TRBJ1-2
D: -
V: TRBV5-1
DNA: TGCGCCAGCAGCCGAGGCGACCGCTATGGCTACACCTTC
CDR3: CASSRGDRYGYTF

size: many
J: TRBJ1-5
D: -
V: TRBV15
DNA: TGTGCCACCAGCAGAGCGATTCTAGGGGGTCAGCCCCAGCATTTT
CDR3: CATSRAILGGQPQHF

size: medium-sized
J: TRBJ2-3
D: TRBD2
V: TRBV6-4
DNA: TGTGCCAGCCGGCATAGCGGGGGGGCTTCAGATACGCAGTATTTT
CDR3: CASRHSGGASDTQYF

size: -
J: TRBJ2-6
D: -
V: TRBV28
DNA: TGTGCCAGCAGGCGGACAGGGCGGGGGGGGGCCAACGTCCTGACTTTC
CDR3: CASRRTGRGGANVLTF

size: many
J: TRBJ2-1
D: -
V: TRBV2
DNA: TGTGCCAGCAGTGTCGGACCGTCCTACAATGAGCAGTTCTTC
CDR3: CASSVGPSYNEQFF

size: many
J: TRBJ1-1
D: TRBD1
V: TRBV18
DNA: TGTGCCAGCTCACCATCAAAACAGGGGTACACTGAAGCTTTCTTT
CDR3: CASSPSKQGYTEAFF

size: many
J: TRBJ2-7
D: -
V: TRBV20-1
DNA: TGCAGTGCTATTGGCTACGAGCAGTACTTC
CDR3: CSAIGYEQYF

size: -
J: TRBJ1-5
D: -
V: TRBV30
DNA: TGTGCCTACAAACGGGACAACAGCAATCAGCCCCAGCATTTT
CDR3: CAYKRDNSNQPQHF

size: few
J: TRBJ2-7
D: TRBD2
V: TRBV6-1
DNA: TGTGCCAGCAGTAGGGGTAGCGGGAGCTACGAGCAGTACTTC
CDR3: CASSRGSGSYEQYF

size: -
J: TRBJ2-1
D: -
V: TRBV25-1
DNA: TGTGCCAGCGCGAACAGCCACAATGAGCAGTTCTTC
CDR3: CASANSHNEQFF

size: -
J: TRBJ1-2
D: -
V: TRBV5-1
DNA: TGCGCCAGCAGCTCAGAACCCACTAACTATGGCTACACCTTC
CDR3: CASSSEPTNYGYTF

size: -
J: TRBJ2-2
D: -
V: TRBV4-2
DNA: TGTGCCAGCAGGGATAATCGGGACACCGGGGAGCTGTTTTTT
CDR3: CASRDNRDTGELFF

size: few
J: TRBJ1-2
D: TRBD1
V: TRBV5-1
DNA: TGCGCCAGCAGCGATCCGGGACAGGGGTTGGATGGCTACACCTTC
CDR3: CASSDPGQGLDGYTF

size: -
J: TRBJ1-2
D: TRBD1
V: TRBV3-1
DNA: TGTGCCAGCAGTCCGACGACAGGGGGGGGCTATGGCTACACCTTC
CDR3: CASSPTTGGGYGYTF

size: many
J: TRBJ2-1
D: TRBD2
V: TRBV6-4
DNA: TGTGCCAGCAGTGACGGACTAGCGAGTTACAATGAGCAGTTCTTC
CDR3: CASSDGLASYNEQFF

size: many
J: TRBJ2-7
D: -
V: TRBV28
DNA: TGTGCCAGCAGCATCAGACAGGATACCCCCTACGAGCAGTACTTC
CDR3: CASSIRQDTPYEQYF

size: -
J: TRBJ1-2
D: -
V: TRBV12-3/TRBV12-4
DNA: TGTGCCAGCAGAACCGTCCTGGGCCATGGCTACACCTTC
CDR3: CASRTVLGHGYTF

size: many
J: TRBJ2-2
D: TRBD2
V: TRBV19
DNA: TGTGCCAGTAAGGCTAGCGGAGATAACACCGGGGAGCTGTTTTTT
CDR3: CASKASGDNTGELFF

size: many
J: TRBJ2-5
D: -
V: TRBV7-9
DNA: TGTGCCAGCAGCTTTGGGGTCGACCTTCCAGAGACCCAGTACTTC
CDR3: CASSFGVDLPETQYF

size: -
J: TRBJ2-7
D: TRBD2
V: TRBV2
DNA: TGTGCCAGCAGTGATTTGATTACTAGCGGTACAAATTACGAGCAGTACTTC
CDR3: CASSDLITSGTNYEQYF

size: few
J: TRBJ1-1
D: -
V: TRBV6-1
DNA: TGTGCCAGCAGTAAGACTGAAGCTTTCTTT
CDR3: CASSKTEAFF

size: -
J: TRBJ2-1
D: -
V: TRBV30
DNA: TGTGCCTGGAGGAGGACTCCCTTGCATGAGCAGTTCTTC
CDR3: CAWRRTPLHEQFF

size: many
J: TRBJ2-1
D: TRBD1
V: TRBV6-1
DNA: TGTGCCAGCAGTCAGGACAGGGGGCTCAATGAGCAGTTCTTC
CDR3: CASSQDRGLNEQFF

size: many
J: TRBJ1-1
D: -
V: TRBV5-1
DNA: TGCGCCAGCAGAGGGGCAGGTGCTGAAGCTTTCTTT
CDR3: CASRGAGAEAFF

size: many
J: TRBJ2-5
D: -
V: TRBV9
DNA: TGTGCCAGCAGTCGGGGGACGTTAGGAGAGACCCAGTACTTC
CDR3: CASSRGTLGETQYF

size: many
J: TRBJ1-3
D: TRBD1
V: TRBV6-1
DNA: TGTGCCAGCAGACCTAACAGGGGAGGAAACACCATATATTTT
CDR3: CASRPNRGGNTIYF

size: many
J: TRBJ2-3
D: TRBD2
V: TRBV11-1
DNA: TGTGCCAGCAGCCAGGGACGGGGGGGCTTAGATACGCAGTATTTT
CDR3: CASSQGRGGLDTQYF

size: -
J: TRBJ2-1
D: TRBD2
V: TRBV7-6
DNA: TGTGCCAGCAGCTTCCGACTAGCGGGAGTTTATAATGAGCAGTTCTTC
CDR3: CASSFRLAGVYNEQFF

size: medium-sized
J: TRBJ1-3
D: -
V: TRBV6-1
DNA: TGTGCCAGCAGTATCCGATGGACAGCTGGAAACACCATATATTTT
CDR3: CASSIRWTAGNTIYF

size: -
J: TRBJ2-2
D: -
V: TRBV5-1
DNA: TGCGCCAGCAGCTTGGCGCCCGAGACCAGGGAGCTGTTTTTT
CDR3: CASSLAPETRELFF

size: medium-sized
J: TRBJ2-1
D: TRBD2
V: TRBV11-2
DNA: TGTGCCAGCAGCCAGCTTAGCGGGACATACAATGAGCAGTTCTTC
CDR3: CASSQLSGTYNEQFF

size: many
J: TRBJ2-1
D: TRBD1
V: TRBV12-3/TRBV12-4
DNA: TGTGCCGGTAGTCCGGGACAGGGGGCGTATGAGCAGTTCTTC
CDR3: CAGSPGQGAYEQFF

size: few
J: TRBJ2-2
D: -
V: TRBV6-5
DNA: TGTGCCAGCAGTTCGACTACGTTCCAGTCGGAGCTGTTTTTT
CDR3: CASSSTTFQSELFF

size: once
J: TRBJ1-2
D: TRBD1
V: TRBV4-3
DNA: TGCGCCAGCAGCCAAGATATGGGGACAGACTATGGCTACACCTTC
CDR3: CASSQDMGTDYGYTF

size: few
J: TRBJ2-2
D: TRBD1
V: TRBV6-5
DNA: TGTGCCAGCAGTTCTACGGGACAGAAGAACACCGGGGAGCTGTTTTTT
CDR3: CASSSTGQKNTGELFF